This T cell receptor (beta chain) was sequenced for a study of cytomegalovirus exposure and HLA in healthy donors (dated by TCRdb to the late 2010s). Background on the whole study: In an earlier analysis of under 600 of the donors, approximately 260 Gb of sequence data and 120 million or so unique TCR beta sequences from 150 million to 200 million T cells were reported. An early release covering 550 to 650 HLA-typed donors comprised approximately 300 gigabases of sequencing data and around 80 million unique TCR sequences. Of the 398 genotyped donors, over 70% fell in the genetic ancestry cluster associated with self-reported Caucasian donors. The study aimed to test whether signatures of past pathogen exposure could be identified by cataloging public T cell receptors. The study used immunosequencing to profile the T cell repertoires of about 670 subjects and linked those repertoires to cytomegalovirus serostatus. In addition to the first cohort of 666 subjects, a separate validation cohort of 120 different subjects was used. High-throughput TCR immunosequencing, statistical association of individual TCRs with disease status, and machine learning were combined to predict cytomegalovirus infection status. To study patterns of TCR occurrence, a later analysis re-analyzed previously published TCR beta repertoires from 550 to 800 donors and added high-resolution HLA genotyping. The later analysis used no new phenotypic data to find candidate immune exposures, relying instead on TCR beta sequences and their occurrence across donors. An earlier analysis of a few hundred of the donors applied high-throughput TCR beta sequencing to assess whether each TCR beta V gene segment acted as functional or pseudogenic. Donor age, sex, ethnicity and CMV serostatus were compiled alongside the repertoire data. In a later genetic analysis, genome-wide SNP genotypes for about 60% of the 666 donors were used, and that subset was treated as a discovery cohort. Every repertoire in the discovery cohort had been generated on one and the same sequencing platform. Both class I and class II loci were covered by HLA typing, at four-digit resolution. The number of donors typed differed by locus, with roughly 620-630 for A, B, C, DRB1 and DQB1, more than 500 for DQA1, 600 to 610 for DPA1, and around 460 for DPB1. Roughly 5 DR-DQ haplotypes were handled as single units for association and clustering, since linkage in the cohort was strong. Across some 400 genotyped donors of the cohort, an average of 235,054 unique TCR beta nucleotide sequences per donor were sequenced, and approximately 17% of those sequences were non-productive. Study-wide findings and limitations: Correlated functional status among segregating V segments might be attributable to linkage disequilibrium, but an unknown experimental factor could not be ruled out. In both the original and validation cohorts, the classifier was reported to diagnose cytomegalovirus status with high specificity and sensitivity. Assigning TCR associations to individual alleles was difficult when HLA alleles, especially DR and DQ, strongly co-occurred. While some public TCRs were present in many individuals, most TCR sequences turned up only very rarely across donors. A cluster of highly shared sequence variants was judged likely to represent a technical artifact of the sequencing pipeline. For the cohort, immune exposure information was limited to CMV serostatus. Only TCR beta chains were sequenced in this cohort, and the absence of alpha or paired-chain data limited detectable features. In vitro tests confirmed that a few of the cytomegalovirus-associated TCR beta chains recognize cytomegalovirus antigens. In an earlier analysis of fewer than 750 of the donors, most TCR beta V segments were observed in productive rearrangements about 87% or about 30% of the time, broadly matching IMGT annotations. Specific HLA alleles were associated with over 15,000 TCR beta sequences at a false discovery rate of 0.05 in a later analysis. Compared with equally common non-associated chains, HLA-associated TCR beta chains in a later analysis were more clonally expanded and had lower generation probabilities. A later analysis found that TCR association rates varied across HLA loci, with DRB1 alleles showing the most associated TCRs and HLA-C alleles the fewest. A further reported finding was that TCR beta sequences accurately predicted the HLA-A and HLA-B alleles for most subjects in the first cohort. Some IMGT-functional V segments, including TRBV6-2 and TRBV6-3, could not be distinguished by the 87-base-pair reads and were therefore excluded. A later analysis found that most CMV-associated TCR beta chains appeared HLA-restricted, with HLA associations seemingly driven largely by CMV exposure. In a later analysis, several top co-occurrence clusters were reported to appear linked to parvovirus B19, influenza, CMV and Epstein-Barr virus. HLA typing was unavailable for some donors at each locus, so association tests used only the typed subset. Because counts were too low, seventeen rarely observed V segments, including chromosome 9 orphons, were left out of the earlier analysis of approximately 500 of the donors. V-gene and J-gene trimming of TCR beta chains was associated with a missense DCLRE1C variant in a later genetic analysis, and the association was replicated in an independent cohort. Compared with the roughly 720-donor mean, donors in an Asian-associated ancestry cluster had fewer N-insertions in productive TCRs, according to a later genetic analysis. The presence/absence analyses assumed that sequencing depth was roughly uniform across donors, and that assumption may not be true. In the study, some 160 TCR beta chains were listed as associated with cytomegalovirus. The authors suggested that the approach could potentially be generalized to other disease states and immunological phenotypes.

This clone was picked up one time. Its cognate antigen has yet to be identified. Per-base qualities were not stored, and no clone one base away is much larger. Reading the germline V gene gives CDR1 SGHNT and CDR2 YENEEA. V has 3 bases trimmed and J has 6 bases trimmed; junction bases matching no gene number 3. Measured from the cysteine to the phenylalanine, the CDR3 is 13 residues long. Of the read, only the CDR3 DNA is kept; its 39 bases are in frame from base 1. Libraries were made using the immunoSEQ multiplex PCR assay. For the multiplex PCR, a mixture combining 60 forward primers for TCR Vbeta segments and 13 reverse primers for TCR Jbeta segments was used. The CDR3 region of rearranged TCR beta genes was amplified from genomic DNA with a multiplex PCR assay. Amplified TCR beta libraries were sequenced as 87-base-pair reads on the Illumina HiSeq System. As for how the authors treated the data: A later analysis counted tens of millions of unique TCR beta chains across the roughly 700 repertoires, and 10 million to 12 million of these chains were shared by at least two donors. To remove PCR and sequencing errors, raw reads were error-corrected and collapsed into unique sequences using a nearest-neighbor algorithm that merged closely related sequences. Alignment of CDR3 sequences to IMGT reference sequences was used to assign V, D and J gene segments. For a sequence to be retained, a match of at least six nucleotides was required to both a V gene segment and a J gene segment. Rearrangements were classified as productive when the CDR3 lacked stop codons and remained in frame with V and J, and all other rearrangements were classified as non-productive. CDR3 was defined by IMGT convention, running from the second conserved V-encoded cysteine to the conserved J-encoded phenylalanine. The earlier analysis of some 600 of the donors excluded sequences that lacked an unambiguous match to a single V gene segment. In an earlier analysis of approximately 590 of the donors, V segments were called functional above 56.7% productive rearrangements and were called segregating when the between-donor standard deviation exceeded 5%. A statistical classification framework was developed to diagnose cytomegalovirus status using the catalog of TCR beta chain sequences. In a later analysis, TCR nucleotide sequences were compared against IMGT/GENE-DB human TR gene sequences so that V and J genes could be assigned. Using the TCRdist pipeline, a later analysis assigned CDR3 sequences along with most-parsimonious VDJ recombination scenarios. In a later analysis, each TCR beta chain was defined by its CDR3 amino acid sequence together with its V-gene family, and reads lacking a unique V-gene family were excluded. A later analysis removed several hundred highly shared, low-generation-probability nucleotide sequences to deal with suspected cross-contamination and a sequencing artifact. In a later analysis, a clonal expansion index was calculated for each public chain from normalized within-repertoire ranks of inferred template counts. A later analysis computed generation probabilities with a VDJ recombination model fitted to out-of-frame rearrangements, and checked the results against IGoR. In a later analysis, hypergeometric tests were used to score TCR-TCR, TCR-HLA and TCR-CMV co-occurrence, with a repertoire-size bias correction applied to TCR pairs. To estimate false discovery rates, a later analysis permuted the HLA or CMV assignments 20 times. A later analysis grouped co-occurring TCRs with DBSCAN, adding TCRdist sequence similarity when clustering within HLA-allele-positive subsets. Co-occurrence clustering excluded repertoires with fewer than 30,000 or more than 120,000 public chains, plus five with anomalous nucleotide sharing. Not all clones reach the TCRdb copy of this immuneACCESS table, which keeps in-frame sequences only. Checked studies attribute under half of the gap to unresolved V genes and leave the rest unexplained. V and J calls and clone size come straight from that table; D and trimming were deduced from the DNA. In this sample the table shows 210,000 or so clones, about three quarters of which occur a single time. The ten largest clones take up roughly 2.6% of the sample.

The cohort comprised approximately 700 healthy bone marrow donors. At the time of sampling, all cohort members were nominally healthy, though unrecorded immune exposures were likely present. The donor tested CMV seropositive and was one of the 289 seropositive cohort members. A peripheral blood sample was provided by each donor, and peripheral blood mononuclear cells were used for TCR beta sequencing. Genomic DNA was extracted from the blood cell samples with the Qiagen DNeasy Blood Extraction Kit. Recombination connected TRBV11-3 to TRBJ2-7; TRBD1 lines up with 9 middle nucleotides. The clonotype comes from a woman aged 55-69 years in good health and CMV-seropositive. Sequenced sample: PBMCs. The CDR3 protein is CASSLGTGREQYF. The DNA reads TGTGCCAGCAGCTTGGGGACAGGGCGCGAGCAGTACTTC.